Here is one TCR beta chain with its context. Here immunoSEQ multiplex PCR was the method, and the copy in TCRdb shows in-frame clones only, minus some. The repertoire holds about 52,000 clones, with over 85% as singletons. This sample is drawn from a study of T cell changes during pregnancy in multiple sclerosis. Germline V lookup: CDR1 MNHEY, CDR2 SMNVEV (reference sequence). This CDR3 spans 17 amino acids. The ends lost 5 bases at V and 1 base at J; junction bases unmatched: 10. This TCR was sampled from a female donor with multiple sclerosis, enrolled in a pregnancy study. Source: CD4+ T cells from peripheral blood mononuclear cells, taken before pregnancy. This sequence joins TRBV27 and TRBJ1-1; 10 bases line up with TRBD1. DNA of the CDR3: TGTGCCAGCAGTCCTACAAAACGACAGGGGGCGAACACTGAAGCTTTCTTT. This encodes CASSPTKRQGANTEAFF.